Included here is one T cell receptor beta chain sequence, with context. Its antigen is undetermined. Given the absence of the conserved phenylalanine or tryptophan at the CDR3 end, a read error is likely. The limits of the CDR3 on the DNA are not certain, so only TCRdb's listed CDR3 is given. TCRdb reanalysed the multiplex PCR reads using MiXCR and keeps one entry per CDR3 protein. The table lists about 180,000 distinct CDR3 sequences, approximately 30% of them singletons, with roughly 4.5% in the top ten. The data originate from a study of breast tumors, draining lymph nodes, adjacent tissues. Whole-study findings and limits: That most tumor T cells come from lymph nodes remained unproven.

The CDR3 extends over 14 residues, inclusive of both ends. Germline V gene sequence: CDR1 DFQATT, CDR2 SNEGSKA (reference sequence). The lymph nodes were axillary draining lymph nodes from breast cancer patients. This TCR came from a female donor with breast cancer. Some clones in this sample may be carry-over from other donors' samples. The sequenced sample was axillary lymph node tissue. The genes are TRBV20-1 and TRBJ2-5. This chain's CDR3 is CSARETLTSYTFGS.